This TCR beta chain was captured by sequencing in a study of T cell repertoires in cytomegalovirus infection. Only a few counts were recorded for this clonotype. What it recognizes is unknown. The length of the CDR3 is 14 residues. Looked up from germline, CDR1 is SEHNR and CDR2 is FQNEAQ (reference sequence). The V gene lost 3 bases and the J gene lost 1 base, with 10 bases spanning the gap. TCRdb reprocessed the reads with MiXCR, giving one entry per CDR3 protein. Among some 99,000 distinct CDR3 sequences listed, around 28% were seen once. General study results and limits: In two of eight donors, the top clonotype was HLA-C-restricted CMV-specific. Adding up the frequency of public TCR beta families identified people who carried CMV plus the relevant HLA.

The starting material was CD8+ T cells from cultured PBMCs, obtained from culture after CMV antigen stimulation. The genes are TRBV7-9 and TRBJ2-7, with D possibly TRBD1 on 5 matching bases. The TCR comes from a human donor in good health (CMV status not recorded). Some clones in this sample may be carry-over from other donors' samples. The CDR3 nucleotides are TGTGCCAGCAGCTTTTTCGACAGATCCTACGAGCAGTACTTC. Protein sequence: CASSFFDRSYEQYF.